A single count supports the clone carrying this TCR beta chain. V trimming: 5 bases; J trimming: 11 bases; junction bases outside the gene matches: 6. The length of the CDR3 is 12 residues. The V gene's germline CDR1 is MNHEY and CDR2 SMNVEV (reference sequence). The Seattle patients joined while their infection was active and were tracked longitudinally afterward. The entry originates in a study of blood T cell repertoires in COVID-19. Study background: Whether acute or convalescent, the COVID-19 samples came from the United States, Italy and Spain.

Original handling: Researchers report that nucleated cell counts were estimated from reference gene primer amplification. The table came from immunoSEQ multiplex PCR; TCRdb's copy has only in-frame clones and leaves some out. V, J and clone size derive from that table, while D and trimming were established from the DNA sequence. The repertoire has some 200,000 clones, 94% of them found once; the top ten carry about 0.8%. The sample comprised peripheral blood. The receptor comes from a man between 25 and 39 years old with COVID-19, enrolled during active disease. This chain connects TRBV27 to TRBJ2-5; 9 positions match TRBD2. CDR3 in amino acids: CASSQVAGVQYF. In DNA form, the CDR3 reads TGTGCCAGCAGTCAAGTAGCGGGGGTGCAGTACTTC.